The 17 T cell receptor beta chains presented below share a single source sample, sequenced in a study of blood T cells in healthy people across ages. The second PCR ran about 6 to 11 cycles with a sample-barcoded 5' primer and J-beta primers. TCRdb re-analysed the 5' RACE reads in MiXCR, keeping a single row per CDR3 protein. The sample lists around 790,000 distinct CDR3 sequences, more than 40% seen once, with around 18% in the top ten. Sequenced sample: blood. Every receptor here comes from a man aged 60 to 75 in good health.

This clonotype occurred a few times. V usage is TRBV11-2 and J usage is TRBJ2-1, with D perhaps TRBD1 (5 bases). The germline CDR1 and CDR2 sequences are SGHAT and FQNNGV. The CDR3 runs 16 residues. Between the trimmed V and J ends, which lost 3 bases and 3 bases, there was a span of 15 bases. The CDR3 DNA reads TGTGCCAGCAGCTTCGGGTTGTTAAGGGGCTACAATGAGCAGTTCTTC. This sequence encodes CASSFGLLRGYNEQFF. Filled out from reference TRBV11-2 and TRBJ2-1, the complete variable domain reads EAGVAQSPRYKIIEKRQSVAFWCNPISGHATLYWYQQILGQGPKLLIQFQNNGVVDDSQLPKDRFSAERLKGVDSTLKIQPAKLEDSAVYLCASSFGLLRGYNEQFFGPGTRLTVL.

Turning to this clonotype: Sequence at one end of the junction differs from germline and may be a read error. This chain uses TRBV4-3 with TRBJ2-1, with D possibly TRBD2 on 6 matching bases. Per the germline V gene, CDR1 is LGHNA and CDR2 is YSLEER. CDR3 length equals 13 residues. The CDR3: CSSSQEAGNEQFF. The CDR3 DNA sequence: TGCTCCAGCAGCCAAGAGGCGGGAAATGAGCAGTTCTTC.

The V gene is TRBV20-1, the J gene TRBJ1-6, with 8 bases fitting TRBD1. This CDR3 comprises 15 residues. Germline V lookup: CDR1 DFQATT, CDR2 SNEGSKA (reference sequence). Trimming removed 2 bases from V and 5 bases from J; junction bases left unmatched: 5. CDR3: CSARRTGNNNSPLHF. The CDR3 DNA sequence: TGCAGTGCTAGACGGACAGGGAATAATAATTCACCCCTCCACTTT.

This sequence joins TRBV3-1 and TRBJ1-5; D gene ambiguous. The CDR3 has 13 residues. Germline CDR1 LGHDT, CDR2 YNNKEL (reference sequence). The V gene lost 2 bases and the J gene lost 2 bases, with 4 bases spanning the gap. The CDR3 here is CASSQMGNQPQHF. CDR3 DNA sequence: TGTGCCAGCAGCCAAATGGGCAATCAGCCCCAGCATTTT.

The chain uses TRBV4-1 and TRBJ1-1; TRBD1 aligns across 9 bases. This CDR3 comprises 19 residues. CDR1 and CDR2 (germline): MGHRA, YSYEKL. J was trimmed by 3 bases and V by 4 bases; bases with no gene match: 18. The CDR3 loop reads CASSPFRTGDPRGYTEAFF. The CDR3 coding sequence is TGCGCCAGCAGCCCTTTTAGGACAGGGGATCCCCGGGGCTACACTGAAGCTTTCTTT.

This clonotype showed up just a few times. One junction end does not reproduce the germline sequence, and a read error may be involved. V and J are TRBV11-2 and TRBJ2-1, with TRBD1 as a possible D gene (5 bases). Germline values: CDR1 SGHAT, CDR2 FQNNGV. The CDR3 is 16 amino acids. Written as DNA, the CDR3 is TGTGCCAGCACCTTAGCCTCTAGGGGTTCCTACAATGAGCAGTTCTTC. Amino acids: CASTLASRGSYNEQFF.

This clonotype was observed a handful of times. The CDR3 loop is CASRAGLEYEQYF. The CDR3 nucleotides are TGCGCCAGCAGAGCGGGCTTAGAATACGAGCAGTACTTC. This sequence joins TRBV5-1 and TRBJ2-7, with D maybe TRBD2 (6 bases). The germline V gene has CDR1 SGHRS and CDR2 YFSETQ. The CDR3 sequence is 13 residues long. Trimming stripped 5 bases from V and 4 bases from J, with 13 bases between.

This clonotype was seen just once. The chain is built from TRBV7-2 and TRBJ2-1, with 8 bases that match TRBD1. This CDR3 region has 16 residues. CDR1 and CDR2 (germline): SGHTA, FQGNSA. The J segment lost 4 bases and the V segment lost 10 bases, leaving 15 bases of the junction unmatched. The CDR3 DNA reads TGTGCCAACATTACCCACGCAGGGGGCAGGTACAATGAGCAGTTCTTC. Translating gives CANITHAGGRYNEQFF. Complete variable domain (other parts from reference TRBV7-2 and TRBJ2-1): GAGVSQSPSNKVTEKGKDVELRCDPISGHTALYWYRQSLGQGLEFLIYFQGNSAPDKSGLPSDRFSAERTGGSVSTLTIQRTQQEDSAVYLCANITHAGGRYNEQFFGPGTRLTVL.

The chain couples TRBV3-1 to TRBJ1-2; D not certain. The V and J ends lost 0 bases and 6 bases respectively, with 5 bases between them. CDR1 is LGHDT, CDR2 YNNKEL, per germline (reference sequence). This CDR3 contains 12 residues. The CDR3 bases are TGTGCCAGCAGCCAAGACAGGCATGGCTACACCTTC. Residues: CASSQDRHGYTF.

This clonotype was counted a few times. V is TRBV10-3 and J is TRBJ1-2; 7 bases match TRBD1. V lost 10 bases to trimming and J lost 0 bases; unmatched junction nucleotides: 5. The germline CDR1 and CDR2 sequences are ENHRY and SYGVKD. The length of the CDR3 is 13 residues. The CDR3, as DNA: TGTGCCACCAGACAGGGCGCTAACTATGGCTACACCTTC. This sequence encodes CATRQGANYGYTF.

This clonotype was recorded once. The chain links TRBV6-2 or TRBV6-3 to TRBJ1-5; TRBD1 aligns across 7 bases. The CDR3 totals 13 residues. With 6 bases clipped from V and 9 bases from J, the junction kept 8 bases outside the gene matches. Germline CDR1 and CDR2: MNHEY and SVGEGT. This CDR3 is CASSQTGDGPQHF. CDR3 DNA: TGTGCCAGCAGCCAAACAGGGGACGGGCCCCAGCATTTT.

This clonotype was seen many times. The junction and the germline gene differ at one end; a read error may be behind it. The chain joins TRBV5-1 to TRBJ2-6, with unresolved D. The length of the CDR3 is 14 residues. From germline, CDR1 is SGHRS and CDR2 YFSETQ. The CDR3 DNA reads as TGTGCCAGTAGTTTGGCGTCTGGGGCCAACGTCCTGACTTTC. This codes for CASSLASGANVLTF.

V usage is TRBV28 and J usage is TRBJ2-6; no definite D call. This CDR3 region has 16 residues. CDR1 and CDR2 (germline): MDHEN, SYDVKM. The germline V and J ends were trimmed by 7 bases and 0 bases, with 13 bases remaining between them. CDR3 bases: TGTGCCAGCAAGGTACAGAAAGGCTCTGGGGCCAACGTCCTGACTTTC. Protein: CASKVQKGSGANVLTF.

This chain connects TRBV7-2 to TRBJ1-2, with D maybe TRBD1 (5 bases). Germline loops: CDR1 SGHTA, CDR2 FQGNSA. This CDR3 is 17 amino acids long. V was cut by 1 base and J by 2 bases, with 17 bases left in between. CDR3 residues: CASSLDFPGQGNYGYTF. The CDR3 nucleotides read TGTGCCAGCAGCTTAGATTTCCCGGGGCAGGGCAACTATGGCTACACCTTC. Full variable domain (rest looked up from reference TRBV7-2 and TRBJ1-2): GAGVSQSPSNKVTEKGKDVELRCDPISGHTALYWYRQSLGQGLEFLIYFQGNSAPDKSGLPSDRFSAERTGGSVSTLTIQRTQQEDSAVYLCASSLDFPGQGNYGYTFGSGTRLTVV.

The chain recombines TRBV12-3 or TRBV12-4 with TRBJ2-1, with TRBD1 identical over 9 bases. The J segment lost 1 base and the V segment lost 7 bases, leaving 8 bases of the junction unmatched. The CDR3 length is 16 residues. In DNA form, the CDR3 reads TGTGCCAGCACGAGAGGGGGACAGGGTTCCTACAATGAGCAGTTCTTC. Its translation is CASTRGGQGSYNEQFF.

This clonotype has a handful of counts. The chain links TRBV6-6 to TRBJ1-5; 8 nucleotides line up with TRBD1. V shed 8 bases, J shed 6 bases, and the junction held 9 bases outside the gene matches. The CDR3 consists of 14 residues. Germline CDR1 and CDR2: MNHNY and SVGAGI (reference sequence). The CDR3 sequence is CASYGQGEIQPQHF. In nucleotides, the CDR3 is TGTGCCAGCTACGGACAGGGTGAGATTCAGCCCCAGCATTTT.

This clonotype has ten or more counts. For the CDR3, the DNA is TGTGCCACCAGCAGAGTCGACAGACAAGAGACCCAGTACTTC. It translates to CATSRVDRQETQYF. The chain links TRBV15 to TRBJ2-5, with D perhaps TRBD1 (5 bases). Trimming took off 1 base at V and 2 bases at J, with 8 bases between the two ends. CDR3 length: 14 amino acids. The germline V gene has CDR1 LNHNV and CDR2 YYDKDF (reference sequence). Variable domain in full (rest from reference TRBV15 and TRBJ2-5): DAMVIQNPRYQVTQFGKPVTLSCSQTLNHNVMYWYQQKSSQAPKLLFHYYDKDFNNEADTPDNFQSRRPNTSFCFLDIRSPGLGDTAMYLCATSRVDRQETQYFGPGTRLLVL.